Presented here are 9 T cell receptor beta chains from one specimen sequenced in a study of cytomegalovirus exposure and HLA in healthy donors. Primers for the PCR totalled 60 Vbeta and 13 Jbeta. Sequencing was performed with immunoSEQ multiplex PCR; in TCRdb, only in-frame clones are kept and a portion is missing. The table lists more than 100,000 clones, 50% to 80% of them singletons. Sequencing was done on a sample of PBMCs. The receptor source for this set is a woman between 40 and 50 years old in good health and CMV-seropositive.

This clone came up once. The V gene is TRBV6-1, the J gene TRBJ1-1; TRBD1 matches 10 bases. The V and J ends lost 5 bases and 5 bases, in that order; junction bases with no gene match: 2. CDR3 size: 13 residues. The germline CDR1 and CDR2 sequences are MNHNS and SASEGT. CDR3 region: CASSTDRGTEAFF. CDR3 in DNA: TGTGCCAGCAGTACGGACAGGGGGACTGAAGCTTTCTTT.

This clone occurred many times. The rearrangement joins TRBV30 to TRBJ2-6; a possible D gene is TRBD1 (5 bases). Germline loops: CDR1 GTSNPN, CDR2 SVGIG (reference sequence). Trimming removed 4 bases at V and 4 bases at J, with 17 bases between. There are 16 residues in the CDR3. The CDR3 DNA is TGTGCCTGGACAGGTACAGGTGTCTCAGGGGCCAACGTCCTGACTTTC. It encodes CAWTGTGVSGANVLTF.

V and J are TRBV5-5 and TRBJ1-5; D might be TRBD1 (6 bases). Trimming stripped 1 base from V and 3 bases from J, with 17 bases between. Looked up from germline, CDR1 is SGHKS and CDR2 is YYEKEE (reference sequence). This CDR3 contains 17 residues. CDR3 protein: CASSLYWGHPPNQPQHF. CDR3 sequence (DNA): TGTGCCAGCAGCTTGTACTGGGGACACCCCCCCAATCAGCCCCAGCATTTT.

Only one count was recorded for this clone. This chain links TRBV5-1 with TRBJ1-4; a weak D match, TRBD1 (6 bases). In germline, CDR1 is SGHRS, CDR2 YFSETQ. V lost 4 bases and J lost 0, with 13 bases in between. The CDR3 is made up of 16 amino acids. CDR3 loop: CASSLSGQTTNEKLFF. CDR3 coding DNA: TGCGCCAGCAGCCTGTCTGGACAGACAACTAATGAAAAACTGTTTTTT. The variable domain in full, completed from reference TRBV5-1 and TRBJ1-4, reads KAGVTQTPRYLIKTRGQQVTLSCSPISGHRSVSWYQQTPGQGLQFLFEYFSETQRNKGNFPGRFSGRQFSNSRSEMNVSTLELGDSALYLCASSLSGQTTNEKLFFGSGTQLSVL.

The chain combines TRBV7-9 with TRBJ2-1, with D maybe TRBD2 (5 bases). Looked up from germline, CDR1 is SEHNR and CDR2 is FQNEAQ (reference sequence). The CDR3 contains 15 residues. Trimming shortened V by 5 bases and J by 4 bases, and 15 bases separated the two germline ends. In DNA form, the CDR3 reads TGTGCCAGCAGCCTGGGAGAGGAGAGATACAATGAGCAGTTCTTC. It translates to CASSLGEERYNEQFF.

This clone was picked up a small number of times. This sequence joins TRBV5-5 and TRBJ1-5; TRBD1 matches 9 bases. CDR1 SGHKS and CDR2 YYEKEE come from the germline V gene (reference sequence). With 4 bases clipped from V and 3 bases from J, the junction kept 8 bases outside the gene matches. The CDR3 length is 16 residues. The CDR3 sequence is CASSPLGQGNNQPQHF. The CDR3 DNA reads TGTGCCAGCAGCCCCCTAGGACAGGGGAACAATCAGCCCCAGCATTTT.

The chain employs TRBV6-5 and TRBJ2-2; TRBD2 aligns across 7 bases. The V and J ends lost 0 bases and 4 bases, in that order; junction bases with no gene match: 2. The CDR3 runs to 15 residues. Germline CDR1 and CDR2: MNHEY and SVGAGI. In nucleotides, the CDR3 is TGTGCCAGCAGTTACTCCGGGGGGTTCACCGGGGAGCTGTTTTTT. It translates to CASSYSGGFTGELFF.

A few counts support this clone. The chain's CDR3 is CASSLSPSNPYNEQFF. The DNA for the CDR3 is TGTGCCAGCAGCTTATCTCCTAGCAACCCCTACAATGAGCAGTTCTTC. The chain has TRBV5-6 and TRBJ2-1; weak D call: TRBD2 (5 bases). Germline V gene data show CDR1 as SGHDT and CDR2 as YYEEEE. This CDR3 has 16 amino acids. Trimming removed 2 bases from V and 2 bases from J, with 14 bases in between.

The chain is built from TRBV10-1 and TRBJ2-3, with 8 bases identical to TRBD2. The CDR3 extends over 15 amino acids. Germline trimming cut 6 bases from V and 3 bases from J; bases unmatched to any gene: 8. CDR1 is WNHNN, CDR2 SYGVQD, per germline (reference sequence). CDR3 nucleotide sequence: TGCGCCAGCAGCTTCGGGGGGGCCGATACAGATACGCAGTATTTT. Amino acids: CASSFGGADTDTQYF.